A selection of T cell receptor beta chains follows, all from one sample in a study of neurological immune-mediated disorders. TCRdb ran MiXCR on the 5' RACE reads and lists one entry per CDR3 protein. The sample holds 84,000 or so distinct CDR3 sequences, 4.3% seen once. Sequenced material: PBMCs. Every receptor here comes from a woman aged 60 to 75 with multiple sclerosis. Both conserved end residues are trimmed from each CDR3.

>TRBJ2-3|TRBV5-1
ASSLWSAGVPTDTQY
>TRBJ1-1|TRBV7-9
ASSAERGPFEAF
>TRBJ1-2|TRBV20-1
SASPGVYGYT
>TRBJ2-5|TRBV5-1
ASTPWGTGKETQY
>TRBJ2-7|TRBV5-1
ASSSRTGLNAYEQY
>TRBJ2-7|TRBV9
ASSVSARPYEQY
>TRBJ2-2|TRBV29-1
STILTGSGELF
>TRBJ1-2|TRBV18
ASSPVPTGVANYGYT
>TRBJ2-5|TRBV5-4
ASSNKRGDETQY
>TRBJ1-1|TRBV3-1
ASSQALTGMNTEAF
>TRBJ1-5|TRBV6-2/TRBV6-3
ASSYATGQPQH
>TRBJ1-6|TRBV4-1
ASSQREFFYNSPLH
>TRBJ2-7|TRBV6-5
ASSYSWGGDELTGEQY
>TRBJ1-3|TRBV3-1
ASSLYRRNTIY
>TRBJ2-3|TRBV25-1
ASSVGTGGVGTQY
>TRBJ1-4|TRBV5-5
ASSPRTGGGTNEKLF
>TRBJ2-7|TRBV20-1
SARFLSSHEQY
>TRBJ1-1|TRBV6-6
ASSYSENTEAF
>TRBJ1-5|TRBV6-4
ASSEKGGNQPQH
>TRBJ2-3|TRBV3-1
ASSLHKSTDTQY
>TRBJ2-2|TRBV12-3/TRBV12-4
ASSLGGVSTGELF
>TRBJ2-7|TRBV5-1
ASSAGSLRMVEQY
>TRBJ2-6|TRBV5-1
ASSLIRSGANVLT
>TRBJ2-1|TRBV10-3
AISESTVGTGLLSEQF
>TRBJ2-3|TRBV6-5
ASSYSQLADRTDTQY
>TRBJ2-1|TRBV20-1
SARPGRARANEQF
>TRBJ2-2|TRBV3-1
ASSQGTGWEFTGELF
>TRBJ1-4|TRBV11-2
ASKIQATNEKLF
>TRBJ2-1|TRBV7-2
ASRTGIEQF
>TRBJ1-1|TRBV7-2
ASSPTGVEAF
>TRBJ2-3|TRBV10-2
ASRVLDSTDTQY
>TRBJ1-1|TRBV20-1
SAARGRTWDTEAF
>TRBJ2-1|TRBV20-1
SVVDSPGNEQF
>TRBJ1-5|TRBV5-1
ASSSGQVNQPQH
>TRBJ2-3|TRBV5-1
ASSLGTGDTDTQY